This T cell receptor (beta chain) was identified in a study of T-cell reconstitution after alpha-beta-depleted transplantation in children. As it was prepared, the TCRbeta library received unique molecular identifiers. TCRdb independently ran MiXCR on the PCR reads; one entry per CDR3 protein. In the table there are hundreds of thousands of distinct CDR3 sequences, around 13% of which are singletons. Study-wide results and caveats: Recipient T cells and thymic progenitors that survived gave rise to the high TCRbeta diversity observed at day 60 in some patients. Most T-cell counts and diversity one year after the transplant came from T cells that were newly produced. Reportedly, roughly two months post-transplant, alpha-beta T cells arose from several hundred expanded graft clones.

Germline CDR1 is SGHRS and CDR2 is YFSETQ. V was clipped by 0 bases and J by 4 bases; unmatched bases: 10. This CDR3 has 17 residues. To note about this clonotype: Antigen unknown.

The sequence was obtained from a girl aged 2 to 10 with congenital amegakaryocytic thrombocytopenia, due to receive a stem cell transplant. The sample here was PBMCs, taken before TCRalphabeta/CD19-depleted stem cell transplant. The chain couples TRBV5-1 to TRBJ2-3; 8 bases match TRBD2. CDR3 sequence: CASSLAAGLDKSDTQYF. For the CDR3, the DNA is TGCGCCAGCAGCTTGGCCGCGGGACTAGATAAGTCAGATACGCAGTATTTT.